Reported below is one TCR beta chain. The sample comes from a study of CD8 T cells in Susac syndrome. Roughly 0.45 to 1 ug RNA was reverse transcribed with random hexamers. An immunoSEQ multiplex PCR generated amplified TCR beta CDR3 products spanning 54 Vbeta and 13 Jbeta. TCRdb redid the calling of the immunoSEQ multiplex PCR reads with MiXCR, one entry per CDR3 protein. The sample shows under 550,000 distinct CDR3 sequences, 85% of them seen only once. Peripheral blood CD8+ and CD4+ T cells were profiled by TCR beta sequencing. Bulk CD8+ and CD4+ cells came from magnetic negative isolation; CD8+ TEMRA by FACS. The specimen was CD8+ T cells from PBMCs. The TCR comes from a human donor with multiple sclerosis.

CDR3 residues: CASSPPGQEIYYSNQPQHF. Written as DNA, the CDR3 is TGTGCCAGCAGTCCACCGGGACAGGAGATTTACTATAGCAATCAGCCCCAGCATTTT. The chain uses TRBV28 and TRBJ1-5, with 8 bases fitting TRBD1. Per germline, CDR1 MDHEN and CDR2 SYDVKM. With V trimmed by 5 bases and J by 0 bases, 15 bases remained unmatched. The CDR3 length is 19 residues.